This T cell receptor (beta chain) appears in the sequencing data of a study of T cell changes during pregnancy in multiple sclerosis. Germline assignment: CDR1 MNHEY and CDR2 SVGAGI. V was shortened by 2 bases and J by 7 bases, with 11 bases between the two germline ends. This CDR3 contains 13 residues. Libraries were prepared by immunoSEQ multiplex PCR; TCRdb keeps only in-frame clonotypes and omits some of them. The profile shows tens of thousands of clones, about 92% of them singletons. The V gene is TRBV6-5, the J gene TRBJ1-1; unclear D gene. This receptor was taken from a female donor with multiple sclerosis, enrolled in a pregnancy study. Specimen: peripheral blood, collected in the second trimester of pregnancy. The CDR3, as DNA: TGTGCCAGCAGTTACAGGAGCTCCTTTGAAGCTTTCTTT. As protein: CASSYRSSFEAFF.